This record looks at one TCR beta chain sequence and its context. The target of this receptor is not known. Per-base qualities were not stored, and no clone one base away is much larger. Synthesis of TCR cDNA relied on 5'RACE template switching, a step that introduced a universal primer site along with unique molecular identifiers. Priming for cDNA synthesis came from both the TCR alpha and TCR beta constant segments. Library amplification used two PCR steps, and the second PCR step added sample barcodes and sequencing adapters. Sequencing of libraries was done on Illumina HiSeq 2500 (2x100 bp) or NovaSeq (2x150 bp). The original pipeline was this. Demultiplexing of reads and collapsing into UMI consensus sequences were performed with MIGEC, and V(D)J alignment was carried out with MiXCR. Using edgeR on replicate PBMC samples, clonotypes were called vaccine-responding if FDR was below 0.01 and the log2 fold change was above 5 up to day 15. CD4 or CD8 identity was assigned to each bulk clonotype according to whether the clonotype was present at higher abundance in the sequenced CD4 repertoire or the sequenced CD8 repertoire. In TCRdb, the public reads were trimmed at Q25 with fastp and aligned with MiXCR, with productive beta chains retained. Each CDR3 protein appears once, grouped with its most common genes and DNA. TCRdb, not the original authors, processed these V and J calls. This sample gives approximately 610,000 distinct CDR3 sequences in total; around a sixth of them show up just once. The ten largest account for roughly 17% of the sample.

These data originate in a study of T cells after yellow fever vaccination (dated by TCRdb to the late 2010s). For context, the study as a whole: The SMART-Seq v4 Ultra Low Input RNA kit was used to prepare libraries from fractions with low cell numbers. Blood samples were taken at several timepoints before and after primary and secondary immunization, and bulk PBMC replicates and cell subsets were isolated. Two healthy male donors, one aged 18 to 29 and one aged 30 to 40 years, made up the cohort. To follow T-cell clones before and after both primary and booster YFV17D yellow fever vaccination, bulk TCR alpha and beta repertoires underwent longitudinal sequencing. What the research found in general, with its limitations: Because abundant contaminating clonotypes from the bulk population could be contained in FACS-sorted repertoires, computational filtering was required. The study included only two donors, which limits how far the findings can be generalized. A small share of clonotypes was detected in both CD4 and CD8 compartments, with the overlap likely arising from convergent recombination. After the booster, most of the clones that had expanded following primary vaccination were detected again (around 95% of CD4 and around 90% of CD8), which suggests that memory was broadly maintained. Compared with the primary T-cell response, the secondary T-cell response was faster but weaker, reaching its peak on day 5 rather than on day 15.

The treatment or condition label, as the study defines it: live attenuated yellow fever vaccine strain. At every blood-draw timepoint, two biological replicates of bulk PBMCs were collected. PBMCs were isolated from peripheral blood using a standard Ficoll-Paque protocol. RNA was extracted with TriZol from bulk PBMCs, CD4 and CD8 fractions, and dextramer-positive and dextramer-negative fractions. CDR1 and CDR2, per the germline V gene, are ENHRY and SYGVKD. There are 15 amino acids in the CDR3, from cysteine to phenylalanine inclusive. Only the CDR3 portion is preserved as DNA: 45 bases, with reading frame beginning at the first base. Deletion took 0 bases off V and 7 bases off J, with a span of 10 bases between the germline ends.

Here the chain combines TRBV10-3 and TRBJ1-6; the D gene identity is not certain. The sequence was collected from a man aged 18 to 35 who received the YFV17D yellow fever vaccine. Sequencing used PBMCs, obtained more than 4 days after the first yellow fever vaccination. The DNA is TGTGCCATCAGTGAGTCCGGGCCTCCGAATTCACCCCTCCACTTT. The encoded protein is CAISESGPPNSPLHF.